The 18 T cell receptor beta chains below all came from one sample that was sequenced in a study of OX40 agonist ivuxolimab in advanced cancers. TCRdb's copy holds only in-frame clones and misses some; the assay was immunoSEQ multiplex PCR. This table holds tens of thousands of clones, 70% to 90% found once. Sample: CD4+ or CD8+ T cells sorted from blood, taken in a trial of the OX40 agonist ivuxolimab. Source of these receptors: an adult with an advanced solid tumor such as melanoma, head and neck, liver or kidney cancer.

CDR3 protein: CASSLGLNTGELFF. DNA for the CDR3: TGCGCCAGCAGCTTGGGACTCAATACCGGGGAGCTGTTTTTT. This chain links TRBV5-1 with TRBJ2-2; D remains ambiguous. Trimming cost V 0 bases and J 5 bases, with 8 bases left between them. The CDR3 length is 14 residues. Looked up from germline, CDR1 is SGHRS and CDR2 is YFSETQ.

This clone has a single count. The rearrangement uses TRBV18 and TRBJ1-3; 10 bases are a match to TRBD1. This CDR3 contains 16 residues. V lost 1 base, J lost 2 bases, and 2 bases stayed unmatched. Germline V gives CDR1 KGHSH, CDR2 LQKENI. The CDR3 sequence: CASSPQTGGTGNTIYF. In DNA, the CDR3 is TGTGCCAGCTCACCACAGACAGGGGGCACTGGAAACACCATATATTTT. The whole variable domain, filled in from reference TRBV18 and TRBJ1-3, reads NAGVMQNPRHLVRRRGQEARLRCSPMKGHSHVYWYRQLPEEGLKFMVYLQKENIIDESGMPKERFSAEFPKEGPSILRIQQVVRGDSAAYFCASSPQTGGTGNTIYFGEGSWLTVV.

This clone was seen a single time. The J gene is TRBJ1-1, the V gene TRBV18, with TRBD1 matching over 7 bases. The V and J ends lost 0 bases and 0 bases, in that order; junction bases with no gene match: 1. Germline V gene sequence: CDR1 KGHSH, CDR2 LQKENI. CDR3 size: 15 residues. CDR3 bases: TGTGCCAGCTCACCACCGGGACAGATGAACACTGAAGCTTTCTTT. Amino acids: CASSPPGQMNTEAFF.

This chain connects TRBV27 to TRBJ2-7; D might be TRBD1 (6 bases). V gave up 7 bases and J gave up 1 base, with 11 bases separating them. Germline V gene data show CDR1 as MNHEY and CDR2 as SMNVEV (reference sequence). The CDR3 runs 13 residues. DNA of the CDR3: TGTGCCAGCATGAGACAGGCGTCCTACGAGCAGTACTTC. Translated: CASMRQASYEQYF.

The chain is built from TRBV28 and TRBJ1-4; D might be TRBD1 (5 bases). CDR1 and CDR2 (germline): MDHEN, SYDVKM. Trimming pared 5 bases from V and 3 bases from J, leaving 13 bases between. The CDR3 has 15 residues. CDR3 coding DNA: TGTGCCAGCAGTGCCCCTGGGGGGGCTAATGAAAAACTGTTTTTT. Translation gives CASSAPGGANEKLFF.

CDR3 loop: CASSVVARDEQFF. In DNA form, the CDR3 reads TGTGCCAGCAGCGTAGTCGCCCGCGATGAGCAGTTCTTC. The V and J genes are TRBV9 and TRBJ2-1; unclear D gene. The CDR3 runs to 13 residues. Germline CDR1 and CDR2: SGDLS and YYNGEE. The V end was cut by 0 bases, the J end by 8 bases, with 9 bases between.

The chain joins TRBV10-3 to TRBJ1-5; a possible D gene is TRBD1 (5 bases). This CDR3 contains 13 residues. V lost 4 bases and J lost 6, with 10 bases in between. Germline V gene sequence: CDR1 ENHRY, CDR2 SYGVKD. Here the CDR3 DNA reads TGTGCCATCAGTGCCATGGGGGGTCAGCCCCAGCATTTT. Amino acids: CAISAMGGQPQHF.

This rearrangement joins TRBV29-1 to TRBJ1-5; tentatively, D is TRBD1 (5 bases). The V gene lost 4 bases and the J gene lost 0 bases, with 10 bases spanning the gap. The CDR3 runs to 14 residues. Germline CDR1 and CDR2: SQVTM and ANQGSEA. The CDR3 loop reads CSVGGTGSNQPQHF. In nucleotides, the CDR3 is TGCAGCGTTGGAGGGACGGGTAGCAATCAGCCCCAGCATTTT.

In this sample, this clone turned up a few times. The V call is TRBV9, the J call TRBJ2-1, with 9 bases lining up with TRBD2. Germline V gene sequence: CDR1 SGDLS, CDR2 YYNGEE. CDR3 length equals 13 residues. With 7 bases clipped from V and 3 bases from J, the junction kept 2 bases outside the gene matches. The CDR3 reads CASSSGIYNEQFF. The CDR3 nucleotides read TGTGCCAGCTCTAGCGGGATCTACAATGAGCAGTTCTTC.

The rearrangement links TRBV7-2 to TRBJ2-5, with TRBD2 matching 8 bases. The CDR3 sequence is 15 residues long. Trimming at V came to 1 base and at J to 5 bases, leaving 6 bases not matched to a gene. Per the germline V gene, CDR1 is SGHTA and CDR2 is FQGNSA. The DNA of the CDR3 is TGTGCCAGCAGCTTAGACGGGAGGGCTGGCGAGACCCAGTACTTC. This gives the protein CASSLDGRAGETQYF.

The table lists this clone with a count of one. This chain links TRBV6-5 with TRBJ1-1; 7 bases are a match to TRBD1. V trimming: 7 bases; J trimming: 9 bases; junction bases outside the gene matches: 5. CDR1 is MNHEY and CDR2 is SVGAGI in the germline V gene. CDR3 size: 11 residues. The CDR3 here is CASIDRVKAFF. In DNA form, the CDR3 reads TGTGCCAGCATTGACAGGGTTAAAGCTTTCTTT.

This clone has a handful of counts. This chain uses TRBV6-6 with TRBJ2-4; D is undetermined. The CDR3 length is 14 residues. Germline lookup yields CDR1 MNHNY and CDR2 SVGAGI (reference sequence). Trimming took 2 bases from V and 0 from J, leaving 5 bases between them. The CDR3 here is CASSYVRAKNIQYF. Here the CDR3 DNA reads TGTGCCAGCAGTTACGTGAGAGCCAAAAACATTCAGTACTTC.

The chain combines TRBV30 with TRBJ2-5, with D uncertain. The CDR3 is 13 residues long. V lost 2 bases, J lost 5 bases, and 12 bases lay in between. The germline gives CDR1 GTSNPN, CDR2 SVGIG (reference sequence). This CDR3 is CAWSWRSRETQYF. The CDR3 region has the DNA TGTGCCTGGAGTTGGCGGAGCAGGGAGACCCAGTACTTC. The full variable domain, in which reference TRBV30 and TRBJ2-5 provide the parts outside the CDR3, is SQTIHQWPATLVQPVGSPLSLECTVEGTSNPNLYWYRQAAGRGLQLLFYSVGIGQISSEVPQNLSASRPQDRQFILSSKKLLLSDSGFYLCAWSWRSRETQYFGPGTRLLVL.

The rearrangement joins TRBV30 to TRBJ2-7, with 8 bases matching TRBD1. J lost 3 bases, V lost 0 bases, and 13 bases had no gene match. CDR1 and CDR2 from the germline V gene are GTSNPN and SVGIG (reference sequence). This CDR3 comprises 17 residues. The CDR3: CAWSVRGMGTGNYEQYF. In DNA, the CDR3 is TGTGCCTGGAGTGTACGCGGAATGGGGACAGGAAACTACGAGCAGTACTTC.

The rearrangement links TRBV29-1 to TRBJ2-1; perhaps TRBD1 as D (6 bases). The CDR3 runs 14 residues. With 4 bases removed from V and 1 base from J, the gap between germline ends came to 11 bases. Germline loops: CDR1 SQVTM, CDR2 ANQGSEA. The CDR3: CSVGGGSSYNEQFF. The CDR3 DNA reads as TGCAGCGTTGGAGGGGGTTCTTCCTACAATGAGCAGTTCTTC.

CDR3 DNA sequence: TGTGCCAGCTCACCCCCCGGGACTAGGGTTAATGAGCAGTTCTTC. Translation: CASSPPGTRVNEQFF. This chain joins TRBV18 and TRBJ2-1; 8 nucleotides match TRBD2. V lost 3 bases and J lost 7; bases outside the gene matches: 8. Germline CDR1 and CDR2: KGHSH and LQKENI. CDR3 length: 15 residues.

This chain uses TRBV28 with TRBJ1-2; TRBD1 agrees at 7 bases. Germline V gives CDR1 MDHEN, CDR2 SYDVKM. The CDR3 has 13 residues. V gave up 7 bases and J gave up 8 bases; unmatched junction bases: 10. This chain's CDR3 is CASIPDRVGGYTF. In nucleotides, the CDR3 is TGTGCCAGCATCCCCGACAGGGTCGGGGGCTACACCTTC.

The chain has TRBV28 and TRBJ1-3; a possible D gene is TRBD1 (5 bases). The CDR3 is made up of 13 amino acids. The germline V and J ends were trimmed by 7 bases and 5 bases, with 12 bases remaining between them. Germline V gives CDR1 MDHEN, CDR2 SYDVKM. CDR3 in DNA: TGTGCCAGCAAGCAGGGAACGCGAAACACCATATATTTT. This encodes CASKQGTRNTIYF.